Detailed here is one T cell receptor beta chain. The germline V gene encodes CDR1 MNHEY and CDR2 SVGEGT. The CDR3 contains 14 residues. Trimming removed 5 bases from V and 1 base from J, with 11 bases in between. Some clones are missing from TCRdb's copy, which holds only in-frame ones; the method was immunoSEQ multiplex PCR. The table lists about 110,000 clones, around 80% of them singletons. The data are from a study of blood T cell repertoires in COVID-19. For the study at large: COVID-19 samples from acute and convalescent phases originated in the United States, Italy and Spain.

The sequence derives from a man aged 65 to 85 with acute or convalescent COVID-19. Material: peripheral blood. The chain couples TRBV6-2 or TRBV6-3 to TRBJ1-2; perhaps TRBD1 as D (6 bases). This CDR3 reads CASSRWTDNYGYTF. The CDR3 coding sequence is TGTGCCAGCAGTAGGTGGACAGATAACTATGGCTACACCTTC.